This T cell receptor beta chain was observed in a study of cytomegalovirus exposure and HLA in healthy donors. Study findings and constraints: TCR beta V- and J-gene trimming was later associated with a missense DCLRE1C variant.

Germline assignment: CDR1 MNHNS and CDR2 SASEGT. The CDR3 spans 15 residues. V was clipped by 1 base and J by 0 bases, with 6 bases between them. The PCR made use of 60 Vbeta and 13 Jbeta primers. The repertoire was sequenced with immunoSEQ multiplex PCR; TCRdb's copy has only in-frame clones and lacks some. Among about 130,000 clones listed, around four fifths were seen once. Turning to this clone: Its target is unknown.

Sequenced sample: PBMCs. The gene calls are TRBV6-1 and TRBJ2-2; the D is unclear. The TCR comes from a woman aged 35 to 49 in good health and CMV-seropositive. The CDR3 bases are TGTGCCAGCAGTGAAGAATTCACGAACACCGGGGAGCTGTTTTTT. It specifies CASSEEFTNTGELFF.